Detailed here is one TCR beta chain. This clonotype was recorded a few times. Its antigen is unknown. Base qualities were left out, and no much larger clone turns up one base away. This entry is derived from a study of T cells in Graves' hyperthyroidism and ophthalmopathy (dated by TCRdb to between 2019 and 2020). Study-level background: Peripheral blood samples were taken at initial diagnosis, before any treatment was given. A discovery cohort of 95 to 100 patients, approximately 45 with Graves' ophthalmopathy and under 60 with stable Graves' hyperthyroidism, was used to find distinguishing TCR V-J signatures. The study also compared thyroid tissue and blood T-cell repertoires from a handful of Graves' hyperthyroidism patients. Once sampling was done, hyperthyroidism patients were given methimazole at a starting dose of 30 mg daily, whereas ophthalmopathy patients were given high-dose intravenous methylprednisolone. The paper reports TCR Vbeta CDR3 sequencing of roughly 140 peripheral blood samples: some 41 ophthalmopathy, under 80 hyperthyroidism and approximately 17 progressor patients. Prospective prediction of ophthalmopathy was tested in an independent validation cohort of under 20 hyperthyroidism patients and 15 to 17 patients who later progressed to ophthalmopathy. The 100 or so discovery patients were randomly divided into training and test sets at a 7:3 ratio. Study-level results and caveats: No statistical method was used to set the sample size in advance, and investigators knew the group allocation. During validation, the model predicted progression to ophthalmopathy a median of around six months ahead of onset, with roughly 65% sensitivity and almost 75% specificity. Most expanded thyroid clonotypes (frequency above 0.001) were also detected in blood, suggesting blood repertoires may reflect thyroid immune responses. In cross-validation, a model built on a 13 V-J signature told ophthalmopathy apart from stable hyperthyroidism with 85% to 90% sensitivity and 81% to 82% specificity, and in testing the same model reached 80%/75%.

A patient counted as having stable Graves' hyperthyroidism if no progression to ophthalmopathy occurred over 18 months of follow-up. Hyperthyroidism patients were aged 18 to 65 years and newly diagnosed, with disease duration of less than 2 months. Patients with uncontrolled infections, other autoimmune diseases, pregnancy or lactation were excluded. Diagnoses were based on clinical symptoms, serum thyroxine and TRAb, thyroid ultrasound and orbital computed tomography. Ficoll-Paque density gradient centrifugation was used to isolate PBMCs from about 10 ml of fresh peripheral blood. Total RNA was extracted using Trizol reagent, and RNA quality was assessed on an Agilent 2100 Bioanalyzer. V and J are truncated by 1 base and 4 bases respectively, leaving an intervening sequence of 15 bases. The CDR3 goes from the cysteine to the phenylalanine over 16 residues. The DNA shown is the 48-base CDR3, in frame from base 1. CDR1 and CDR2 are drawn from the germline V gene: SGHRS, YFSETQ.

The TCR beta CDR3 regions were amplified from RNA transcripts. The TCR CDR3 was subjected to a first round of RT-PCR using the HTBI primer set and the Qiagen OneStep RT-PCR kit. The libraries were constructed in a second round of multiplex PCR and then size-selected and purified. The libraries were sequenced on an Illumina HiSeq2000 using paired-end 100 bp reads. In the original analysis: Raw data were processed with SOAPnuke, discarding reads with adapters, uncalled bases, mean Phred below 15, or no exact constant-primer or identifier match. High-quality paired reads were merged with COPE v1.2.5, and unique nucleotide sequences were defined as clonotypes. MiTCR v1.1 was used to align clonotypes to the IMGT TRBV, TRBD and TRBJ reference segments. The analysis was restricted to V-J combinations with a frequency above 0.0001, which together covered just over 98% of the repertoires. The TCS score was defined as the ratio of F50 (clonal expansion) to E x V (chaos), calculated using BLOSUM62-based TCRdist between CDR3 peptides within each V-J. Welch's t-statistics and random forest reduced just over 500 V-J features to about 12, which were used in a naive Bayes classifier (R e1071). TCRdb trimmed the raw reads at Q25, called clones with MiXCR and kept productive beta chains. Records with the same CDR3 protein are collapsed into one entry carrying the most frequent genes and DNA. In this record, the V and J calls reflect TCRdb's handling and not the investigators' own analysis. The sample has 300,000 to 450,000 distinct CDR3 sequences on record, about 12% of them singletons. 9.2% of the sample belongs to the ten largest clones.

This sequence originates from a woman between 18 and 29 years old with Graves' hyperthyroidism. The V and J segments used are TRBV5-1 and TRBJ2-1, and the D gene may be TRBD1, 6 bases matching. Sequenced sample: blood. The nucleotides read TGCGCCAGCAGCTTGAAACGGACAGAGATATACAATGAGCAGTTCTTC. The resulting protein is CASSLKRTEIYNEQFF.